A selection of T cell receptor beta chains follows, all from one sample in a study of control samples from healthy donors and cancer patients. Libraries were prepared by immunoSEQ multiplex PCR; TCRdb keeps only in-frame clonotypes and omits some of them. In the table there are fewer than 150,000 clones, approximately 89% of which are singletons. Sample: blood. These receptor sequences come from a man younger than 35 in good health. Both conserved end residues are part of each CDR3. The D gene is left open where the match is weak. Clone size is not always given. Where it is, it says once, few, many or a class for expanded clones.

CDR3aa: CSVGPMNTEAFF; CDR3nt: TGCAGCGTTGGACCGATGAACACTGAAGCTTTCTTT; d_gene: NA; abundance: NA; j_gene: TRBJ1-1; v_gene: TRBV29-1
CDR3aa: CASSTGGSGNTIYF; CDR3nt: TGTGCCAGCTCGACGGGGGGCTCTGGAAACACCATATATTTT; d_gene: NA; abundance: once; j_gene: TRBJ1-3; v_gene: TRBV6-5
CDR3aa: CASSYRLAGGQEQYF; CDR3nt: TGTGCCAGCAGCTACCGACTAGCGGGGGGGCAAGAGCAGTACTTC; d_gene: TRBD2; abundance: NA; j_gene: TRBJ2-7; v_gene: TRBV7-2
CDR3aa: CASSPPSGALEQYF; CDR3nt: TGTGCCAGCTCACCACCGTCCGGGGCTCTCGAGCAGTACTTC; d_gene: NA; abundance: NA; j_gene: TRBJ2-7; v_gene: TRBV18
CDR3aa: CASSQDTGSGANVLTF; CDR3nt: TGCGCCAGCAGCCAAGATACGGGCTCTGGGGCCAACGTCCTGACTTTC; d_gene: NA; abundance: NA; j_gene: TRBJ2-6; v_gene: TRBV4-1
CDR3aa: CASSESGGAPETQYF; CDR3nt: TGTGCCAGCAGCGAAAGCGGGGGGGCGCCGGAGACCCAGTACTTC; d_gene: TRBD2; abundance: once; j_gene: TRBJ2-5; v_gene: TRBV7-9
CDR3aa: CASSGTGGQPQHF; CDR3nt: TGTGCCAGCAGCGGGACAGGCGGCCAGCCCCAGCATTTT; d_gene: TRBD1; abundance: NA; j_gene: TRBJ1-5; v_gene: TRBV12-3/TRBV12-4
CDR3aa: CASSPQGTANTGELFF; CDR3nt: TGTGCCAGCAGCCCCCAAGGGACAGCGAACACCGGGGAGCTGTTTTTT; d_gene: TRBD1; abundance: NA; j_gene: TRBJ2-2; v_gene: TRBV7-9
CDR3aa: CASSLAGSAGELFF; CDR3nt: TGTGCCAGCAGCTTAGCGGGTAGTGCCGGGGAGCTGTTTTTT; d_gene: NA; abundance: once; j_gene: TRBJ2-2; v_gene: TRBV7-6
CDR3aa: CASSVTGPYEQYF; CDR3nt: TGTGCCAGTAGTGTGACAGGTCCCTACGAGCAGTACTTC; d_gene: NA; abundance: NA; j_gene: TRBJ2-7; v_gene: TRBV19
CDR3aa: CASSATGNTGELFF; CDR3nt: TGTGCCAGCAGTGCGACAGGGAACACCGGGGAGCTGTTTTTT; d_gene: NA; abundance: once; j_gene: TRBJ2-2; v_gene: TRBV27
CDR3aa: CASSAPGTAAGYTF; CDR3nt: TGTGCCAGCAGTGCCCCCGGGACCGCGGCCGGCTACACCTTC; d_gene: NA; abundance: NA; j_gene: TRBJ1-2; v_gene: TRBV25-1
CDR3aa: CASSEGLNTEAFF; CDR3nt: TGTGCCAGCAGTGAAGGGCTGAACACTGAAGCTTTCTTT; d_gene: NA; abundance: NA; j_gene: TRBJ1-1; v_gene: TRBV2
CDR3aa: CAIRSDPTNEKLFF; CDR3nt: TGTGCCATCAGATCGGACCCAACTAATGAAAAACTGTTTTTT; d_gene: NA; abundance: NA; j_gene: TRBJ1-4; v_gene: TRBV10-3
CDR3aa: CASSYDGARTDTQYF; CDR3nt: TGTGCCAGCAGTTACGACGGGGCTCGCACAGATACGCAGTATTTT; d_gene: NA; abundance: NA; j_gene: TRBJ2-3; v_gene: TRBV6-5
CDR3aa: CASSASGGSLGYEQYF; CDR3nt: TGTGCCAGCAGTGCCTCAGGTGGATCCCTCGGCTACGAGCAGTACTTC; d_gene: NA; abundance: NA; j_gene: TRBJ2-7; v_gene: TRBV27
CDR3aa: CASSHMGEEYEQYF; CDR3nt: TGCGCCAGCAGCCACATGGGTGAGGAGTACGAGCAGTACTTC; d_gene: NA; abundance: NA; j_gene: TRBJ2-7; v_gene: TRBV5-1
CDR3aa: CASSRRLAGARTDTQYF; CDR3nt: TGTGCCAGCAGTCGCCGGTTAGCGGGGGCCCGCACAGATACGCAGTATTTT; d_gene: TRBD2; abundance: NA; j_gene: TRBJ2-3; v_gene: TRBV6-6
CDR3aa: CASSLRTGSYNEQFF; CDR3nt: TGTGCCAGCAGCTTAAGGACAGGCTCCTACAATGAGCAGTTCTTC; d_gene: TRBD1; abundance: NA; j_gene: TRBJ2-1; v_gene: TRBV7-7
CDR3aa: CASSPGDYSTDTQYF; CDR3nt: TGTGCCAGCAGCCCGGGGGACTACAGCACAGATACGCAGTATTTT; d_gene: TRBD2; abundance: NA; j_gene: TRBJ2-3; v_gene: TRBV9
CDR3aa: CASSAPSRRGGNNEQFF; CDR3nt: TGTGCCAGCAGCGCTCCATCCCGCCGGGGGGGCAACAATGAGCAGTTCTTC; d_gene: TRBD2; abundance: NA; j_gene: TRBJ2-1; v_gene: TRBV9
CDR3aa: CASRSGQGYNEQFF; CDR3nt: TGTGCCAGCAGATCCGGACAGGGCTACAATGAGCAGTTCTTC; d_gene: TRBD1; abundance: NA; j_gene: TRBJ2-1; v_gene: TRBV6-5
CDR3aa: CASTGGGEKLFF; CDR3nt: TGTGCCAGCACAGGGGGCGGTGAAAAACTGTTTTTT; d_gene: TRBD1; abundance: NA; j_gene: TRBJ1-4; v_gene: TRBV2
CDR3aa: CASSRTGSGNTIYF; CDR3nt: TGTGCCAGTAGTAGGACAGGGTCTGGAAACACCATATATTTT; d_gene: TRBD1; abundance: NA; j_gene: TRBJ1-3; v_gene: TRBV19
CDR3aa: CATSDFRRSEQFF; CDR3nt: TGTGCCACCAGTGATTTTCGCCGCAGTGAGCAGTTCTTC; d_gene: NA; abundance: NA; j_gene: TRBJ2-1; v_gene: TRBV24-1
CDR3aa: CASRSLQGDTEAFF; CDR3nt: TGTGCCAGCAGGTCCTTACAGGGGGATACTGAAGCTTTCTTT; d_gene: TRBD1; abundance: NA; j_gene: TRBJ1-1; v_gene: TRBV4-2
CDR3aa: CASSLVKGRASFYGYTF; CDR3nt: TGTGCCAGCAGCTTGGTCAAGGGCAGGGCCTCTTTCTATGGCTACACCTTC; d_gene: NA; abundance: NA; j_gene: TRBJ1-2; v_gene: TRBV5-4
CDR3aa: CASSTGLAGEQFF; CDR3nt: TGTGCCAGCAGTACGGGACTAGCGGGGGAGCAGTTCTTC; d_gene: TRBD2; abundance: NA; j_gene: TRBJ2-1; v_gene: TRBV6-5
CDR3aa: CASSIASGGANEQFF; CDR3nt: TGTGCCAGTAGTATAGCTAGCGGGGGGGCAAATGAGCAGTTCTTC; d_gene: TRBD2; abundance: few; j_gene: TRBJ2-1; v_gene: TRBV19
CDR3aa: CASSLAGTNTIYF; CDR3nt: TGTGCCAGCAGCTTAGCGGGAACTAACACCATATATTTT; d_gene: NA; abundance: NA; j_gene: TRBJ1-3; v_gene: TRBV7-9
CDR3aa: CASSPTGSTDTQYF; CDR3nt: TGTGCCAGCTCACCGACAGGGAGCACAGATACGCAGTATTTT; d_gene: TRBD1; abundance: NA; j_gene: TRBJ2-3; v_gene: TRBV18
CDR3aa: CASSLGSGNTGELFF; CDR3nt: TGTGCCAGCAGCTTAGGCAGCGGTAACACCGGGGAGCTGTTTTTT; d_gene: NA; abundance: NA; j_gene: TRBJ2-2; v_gene: TRBV7-2
CDR3aa: CASSELGGGADEQYF; CDR3nt: TGTGCCAGCAGTGAATTAGGAGGGGGCGCGGACGAGCAGTACTTC; d_gene: NA; abundance: NA; j_gene: TRBJ2-7; v_gene: TRBV2
CDR3aa: CASSQDQGDSGNTIYF; CDR3nt: TGTGCCAGCAGCCAAGATCAAGGGGACTCTGGAAACACCATATATTTT; d_gene: NA; abundance: NA; j_gene: TRBJ1-3; v_gene: TRBV14
CDR3aa: CASSEAGYSNQPQHF; CDR3nt: TGTGCCAGCAGTGAGGCCGGGTATAGCAATCAGCCCCAGCATTTT; d_gene: NA; abundance: NA; j_gene: TRBJ1-5; v_gene: TRBV2
CDR3aa: CASSSQRIRHEKLFF; CDR3nt: TGTGCCAGCAGTTCTCAGAGGATCCGGCATGAAAAACTGTTTTTT; d_gene: NA; abundance: once; j_gene: TRBJ1-4; v_gene: TRBV6-5
CDR3aa: CAWDRGPKQPQHF; CDR3nt: TGTGCCTGGGACAGGGGGCCAAAGCAGCCCCAGCATTTT; d_gene: TRBD1; abundance: NA; j_gene: TRBJ1-5; v_gene: TRBV30
CDR3aa: CASSLWKNTEAFF; CDR3nt: TGTGCCAGCAGTTTGTGGAAGAACACTGAAGCTTTCTTT; d_gene: NA; abundance: NA; j_gene: TRBJ1-1; v_gene: TRBV6-5
CDR3aa: CSVSSGQETQYF; CDR3nt: TGCAGCGTTTCAAGCGGACAAGAGACCCAGTACTTC; d_gene: NA; abundance: NA; j_gene: TRBJ2-5; v_gene: TRBV29-1
CDR3aa: CSASERGASYEQYF; CDR3nt: TGCAGTGCTAGTGAGCGGGGGGCCTCCTACGAGCAGTACTTC; d_gene: TRBD2; abundance: NA; j_gene: TRBJ2-7; v_gene: TRBV20-1
CDR3aa: CASGLPGRGQPQHF; CDR3nt: TGTGCTAGTGGTTTGCCAGGGAGGGGACAGCCCCAGCATTTT; d_gene: NA; abundance: NA; j_gene: TRBJ1-5; v_gene: TRBV12-5